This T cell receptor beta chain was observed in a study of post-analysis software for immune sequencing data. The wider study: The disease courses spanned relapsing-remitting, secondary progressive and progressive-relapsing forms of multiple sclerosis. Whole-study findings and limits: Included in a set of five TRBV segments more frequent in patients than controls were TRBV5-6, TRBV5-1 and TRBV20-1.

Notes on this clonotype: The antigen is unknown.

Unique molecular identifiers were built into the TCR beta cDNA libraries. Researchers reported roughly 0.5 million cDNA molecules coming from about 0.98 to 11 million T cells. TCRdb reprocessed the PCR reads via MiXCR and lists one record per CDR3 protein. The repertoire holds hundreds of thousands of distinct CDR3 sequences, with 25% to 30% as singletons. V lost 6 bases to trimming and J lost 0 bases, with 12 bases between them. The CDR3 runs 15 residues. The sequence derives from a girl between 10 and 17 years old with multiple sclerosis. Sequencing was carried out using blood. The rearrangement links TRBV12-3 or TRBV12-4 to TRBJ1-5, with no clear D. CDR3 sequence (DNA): TGTGCCAGCAGCCGGTCCCCGAATAGCAATCAGCCCCAGCATTTT. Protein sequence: CASSRSPNSNQPQHF.